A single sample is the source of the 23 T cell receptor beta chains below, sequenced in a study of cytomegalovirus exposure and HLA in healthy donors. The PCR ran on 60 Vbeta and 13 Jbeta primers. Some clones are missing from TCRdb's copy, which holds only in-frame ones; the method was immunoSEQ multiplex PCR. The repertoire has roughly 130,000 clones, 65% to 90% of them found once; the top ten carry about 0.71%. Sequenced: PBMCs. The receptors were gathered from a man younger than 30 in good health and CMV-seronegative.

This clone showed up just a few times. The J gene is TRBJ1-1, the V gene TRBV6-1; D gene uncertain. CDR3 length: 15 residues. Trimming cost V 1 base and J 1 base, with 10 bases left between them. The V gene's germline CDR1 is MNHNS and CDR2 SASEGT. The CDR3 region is CASSEDEDGNTEAFF. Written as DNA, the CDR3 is TGTGCCAGCAGTGAAGATGAGGATGGGAACACTGAAGCTTTCTTT.

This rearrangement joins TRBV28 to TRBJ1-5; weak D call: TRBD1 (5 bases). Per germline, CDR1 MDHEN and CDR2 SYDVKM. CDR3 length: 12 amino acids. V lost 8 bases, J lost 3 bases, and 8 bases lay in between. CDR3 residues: CASHRNNQPQHF. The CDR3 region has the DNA TGTGCCAGCCACAGGAACAATCAGCCCCAGCATTTT.

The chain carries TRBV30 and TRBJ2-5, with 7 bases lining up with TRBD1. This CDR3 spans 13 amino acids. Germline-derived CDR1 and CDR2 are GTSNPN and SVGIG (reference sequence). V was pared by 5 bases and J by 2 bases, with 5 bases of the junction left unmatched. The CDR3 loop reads CAWSGQFQETQYF. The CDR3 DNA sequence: TGTGCCTGGTCGGGACAGTTTCAAGAGACCCAGTACTTC. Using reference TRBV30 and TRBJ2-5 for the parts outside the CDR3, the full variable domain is SQTIHQWPATLVQPVGSPLSLECTVEGTSNPNLYWYRQAAGRGLQLLFYSVGIGQISSEVPQNLSASRPQDRQFILSSKKLLLSDSGFYLCAWSGQFQETQYFGPGTRLLVL.

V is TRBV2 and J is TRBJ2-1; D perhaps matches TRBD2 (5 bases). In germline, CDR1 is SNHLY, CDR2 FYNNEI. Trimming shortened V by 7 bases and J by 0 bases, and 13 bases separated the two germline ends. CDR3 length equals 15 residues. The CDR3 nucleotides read TGTGCCAGCATCGGGGAGCTAAGCTCCTACAATGAGCAGTTCTTC. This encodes CASIGELSSYNEQFF.

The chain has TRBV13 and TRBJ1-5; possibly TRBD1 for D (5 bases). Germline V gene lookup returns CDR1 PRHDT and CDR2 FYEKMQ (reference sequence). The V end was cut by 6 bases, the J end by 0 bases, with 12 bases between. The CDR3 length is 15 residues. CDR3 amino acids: CASRRGLGSNQPQHF. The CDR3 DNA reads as TGTGCCAGCAGACGGGGACTTGGTAGCAATCAGCCCCAGCATTTT.

The CDR3 nucleotides read TGTGCCAGCTCACCACAACCGATATCGGGCAATCAGCCCCAGCATTTT. It specifies CASSPQPISGNQPQHF. The chain joins TRBV18 to TRBJ1-5; D is undetermined. V was cut by 1 base and J by 2 bases, with 12 bases left in between. The CDR3 consists of 16 residues. Germline V CDR1 and CDR2: KGHSH, LQKENI.

CDR3 DNA: TGTGCCAGCTCCCGAGAGGGACAGCGGAACACTGAAGCTTTCTTT. It codes for CASSREGQRNTEAFF. The rearrangement uses TRBV18 and TRBJ1-1; 7 positions agree with TRBD1. The CDR3 consists of 15 residues. The V segment lost 6 bases and the J segment 1 base; nucleotides outside the gene matches: 8. Germline CDR1 is KGHSH and CDR2 is LQKENI.

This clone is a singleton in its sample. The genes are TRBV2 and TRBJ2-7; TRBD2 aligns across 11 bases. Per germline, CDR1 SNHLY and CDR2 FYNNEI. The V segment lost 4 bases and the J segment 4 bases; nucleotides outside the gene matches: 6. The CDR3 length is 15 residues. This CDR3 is CASSVGLAARYEQYF. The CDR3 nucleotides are TGTGCCAGCAGTGTGGGACTAGCGGCGAGATACGAGCAGTACTTC.

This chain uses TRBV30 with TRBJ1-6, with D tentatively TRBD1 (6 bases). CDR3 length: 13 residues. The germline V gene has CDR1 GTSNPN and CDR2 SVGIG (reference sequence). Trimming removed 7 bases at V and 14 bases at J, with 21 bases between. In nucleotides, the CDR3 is TGTGCCTTAAATCATCGGACAGTTCGGTCCCTCCACTTT. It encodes CALNHRTVRSLHF.

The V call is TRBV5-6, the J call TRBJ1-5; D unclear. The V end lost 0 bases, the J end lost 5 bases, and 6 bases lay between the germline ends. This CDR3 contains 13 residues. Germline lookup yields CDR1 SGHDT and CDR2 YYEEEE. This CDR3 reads CASSLGRDQPQHF. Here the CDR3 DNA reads TGTGCCAGCAGCTTGGGACGGGATCAGCCCCAGCATTTT.

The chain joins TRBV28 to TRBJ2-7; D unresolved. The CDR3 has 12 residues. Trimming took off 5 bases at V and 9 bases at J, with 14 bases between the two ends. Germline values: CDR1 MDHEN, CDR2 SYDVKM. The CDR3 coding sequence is TGTGCCAGCAGTAATCTCAGGTTGGCGCAGTACTTC. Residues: CASSNLRLAQYF.

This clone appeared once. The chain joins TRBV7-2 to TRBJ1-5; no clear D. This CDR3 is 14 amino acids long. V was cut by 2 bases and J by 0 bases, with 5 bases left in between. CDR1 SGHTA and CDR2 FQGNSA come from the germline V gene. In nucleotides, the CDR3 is TGTGCCAGCAGCTTACAGATTAGCAATCAGCCCCAGCATTTT. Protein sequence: CASSLQISNQPQHF.

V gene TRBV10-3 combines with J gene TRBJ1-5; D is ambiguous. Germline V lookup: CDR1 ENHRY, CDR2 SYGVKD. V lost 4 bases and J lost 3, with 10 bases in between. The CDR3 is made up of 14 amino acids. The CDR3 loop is CAISGAQYNQPQHF. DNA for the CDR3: TGTGCCATCAGTGGGGCCCAATACAATCAGCCCCAGCATTTT.

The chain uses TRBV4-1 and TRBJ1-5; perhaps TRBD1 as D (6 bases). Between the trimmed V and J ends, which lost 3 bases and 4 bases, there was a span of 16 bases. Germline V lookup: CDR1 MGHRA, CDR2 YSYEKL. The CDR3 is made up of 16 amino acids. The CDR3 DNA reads TGCGCCAGCAGCCAGGGCCCAGGGGTGGGGAATCAGCCCCAGCATTTT. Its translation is CASSQGPGVGNQPQHF.

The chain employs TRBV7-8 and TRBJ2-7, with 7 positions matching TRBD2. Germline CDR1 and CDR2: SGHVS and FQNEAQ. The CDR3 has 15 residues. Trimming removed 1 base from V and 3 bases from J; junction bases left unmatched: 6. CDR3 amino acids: CASSLEAGDRYEQYF. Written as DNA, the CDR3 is TGTGCCAGCAGCTTAGAGGCGGGGGACCGCTACGAGCAGTACTTC. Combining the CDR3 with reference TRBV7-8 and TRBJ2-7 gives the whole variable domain GAGVSQSPRYKVAKRGQDVALRCDPISGHVSLFWYQQALGQGPEFLTYFQNEAQLDKSGLPSDRFFAERPEGSVSTLKIQRTQQEDSAVYLCASSLEAGDRYEQYFGPGTRLTVT.

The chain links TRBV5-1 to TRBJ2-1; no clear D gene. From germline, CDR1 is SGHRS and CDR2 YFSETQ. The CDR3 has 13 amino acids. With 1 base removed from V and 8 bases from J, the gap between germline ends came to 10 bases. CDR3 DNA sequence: TGCGCCAGCAGCTTGATGGGCTTGGATGAGCAGTTCTTC. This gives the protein CASSLMGLDEQFF. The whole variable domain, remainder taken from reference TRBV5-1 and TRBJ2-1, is KAGVTQTPRYLIKTRGQQVTLSCSPISGHRSVSWYQQTPGQGLQFLFEYFSETQRNKGNFPGRFSGRQFSNSRSEMNVSTLELGDSALYLCASSLMGLDEQFFGPGTRLTVL.

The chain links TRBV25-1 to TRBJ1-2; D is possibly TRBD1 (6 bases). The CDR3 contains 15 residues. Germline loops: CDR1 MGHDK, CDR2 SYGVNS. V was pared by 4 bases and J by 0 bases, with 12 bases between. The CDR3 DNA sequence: TGTGCCAGCAGTGCCAGACAGGCCTCTAACTATGGCTACACCTTC. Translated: CASSARQASNYGYTF.

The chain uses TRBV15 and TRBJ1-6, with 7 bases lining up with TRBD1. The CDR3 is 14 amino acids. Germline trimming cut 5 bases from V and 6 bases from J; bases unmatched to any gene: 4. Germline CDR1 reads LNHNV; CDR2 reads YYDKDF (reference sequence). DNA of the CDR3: TGTGCCACCAGCGGCGACAGGGTTAATTCACCCCTCCACTTT. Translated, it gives CATSGDRVNSPLHF.

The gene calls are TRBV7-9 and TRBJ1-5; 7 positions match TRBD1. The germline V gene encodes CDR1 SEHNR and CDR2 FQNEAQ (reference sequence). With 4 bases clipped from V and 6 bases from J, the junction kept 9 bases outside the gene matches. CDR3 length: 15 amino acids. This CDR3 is CASSSQQGQAQPQHF. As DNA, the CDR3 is TGTGCCAGCAGCTCACAACAGGGGCAGGCTCAGCCCCAGCATTTT.

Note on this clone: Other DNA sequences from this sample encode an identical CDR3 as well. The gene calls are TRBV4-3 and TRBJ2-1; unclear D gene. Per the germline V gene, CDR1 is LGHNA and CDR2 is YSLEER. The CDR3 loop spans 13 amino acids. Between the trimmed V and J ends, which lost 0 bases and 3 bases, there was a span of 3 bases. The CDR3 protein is CASSQDLYNEQFF. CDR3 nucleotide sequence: TGCGCCAGCAGCCAAGATCTCTACAATGAGCAGTTCTTC.

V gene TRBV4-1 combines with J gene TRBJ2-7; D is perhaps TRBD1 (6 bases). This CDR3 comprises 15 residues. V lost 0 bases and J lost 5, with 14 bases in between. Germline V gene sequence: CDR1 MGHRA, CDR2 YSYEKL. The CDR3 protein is CASSQDRQVVNEQYF. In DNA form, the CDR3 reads TGCGCCAGCAGCCAAGATAGACAGGTAGTCAACGAGCAGTACTTC.

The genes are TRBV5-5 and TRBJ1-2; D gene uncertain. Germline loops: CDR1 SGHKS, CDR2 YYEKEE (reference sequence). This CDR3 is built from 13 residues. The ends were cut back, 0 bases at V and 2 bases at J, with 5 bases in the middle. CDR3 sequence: CASSLGGNYGYTF. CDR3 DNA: TGTGCCAGCAGCTTGGGAGGGAACTATGGCTACACCTTC.

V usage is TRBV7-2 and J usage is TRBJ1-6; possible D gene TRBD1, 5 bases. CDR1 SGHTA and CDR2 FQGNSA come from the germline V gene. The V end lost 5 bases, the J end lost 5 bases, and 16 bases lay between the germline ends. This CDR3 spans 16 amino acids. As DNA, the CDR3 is TGTGCCAGCAGCCTGCGGGACTTGAGGGATAATTCACCCCTCCACTTT. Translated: CASSLRDLRDNSPLHF.